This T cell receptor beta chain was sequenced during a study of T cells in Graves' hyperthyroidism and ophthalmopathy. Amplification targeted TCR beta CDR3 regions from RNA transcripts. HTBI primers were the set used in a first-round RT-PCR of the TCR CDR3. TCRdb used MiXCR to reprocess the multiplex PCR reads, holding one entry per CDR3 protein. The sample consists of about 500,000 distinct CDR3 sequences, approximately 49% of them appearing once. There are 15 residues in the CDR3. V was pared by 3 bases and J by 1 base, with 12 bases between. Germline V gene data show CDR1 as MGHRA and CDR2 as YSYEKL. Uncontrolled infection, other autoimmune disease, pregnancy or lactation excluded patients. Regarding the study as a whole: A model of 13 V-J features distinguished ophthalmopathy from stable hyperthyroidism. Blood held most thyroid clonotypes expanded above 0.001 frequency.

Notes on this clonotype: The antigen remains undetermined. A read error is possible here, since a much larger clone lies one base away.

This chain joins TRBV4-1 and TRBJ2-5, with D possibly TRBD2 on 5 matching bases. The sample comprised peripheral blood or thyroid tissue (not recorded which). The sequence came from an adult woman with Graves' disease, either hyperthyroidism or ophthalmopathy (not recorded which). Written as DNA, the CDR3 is TGCGCCAGCAGCCAGCCGTCGGGGAGCCAAGAGACCCAGTACTTC. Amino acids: CASSQPSGSQETQYF.